A selection of T cell receptor beta chains follows, all from one sample in a study of CD8 T cells in Susac syndrome. Using its own MiXCR run on the immunoSEQ multiplex PCR reads, TCRdb lists one record per CDR3 protein. The data hold approximately 150,000 distinct CDR3 sequences, with roughly 95% observed a single time. The material sequenced was CD4+ T cells from PBMCs. These receptors were obtained from a human donor in good health. CDR3s include the opening cysteine and the closing phenylalanine or tryptophan. A D gene is named only where the DNA matches it firmly. Clone size, where shown, is once, few, many, or a class for clones that have expanded.

J,length,size,D,V,CDR3,DNA
TRBJ1-1,15,once,.,TRBV18,CASSPPVGFNTEAFF,TGTGCCAGCTCACCACCGGTCGGATTTAACACTGAAGCTTTCTTT
TRBJ1-2,14,.,.,TRBV23-1,CASLVKGFRYGYTF,TGCGCCAGTCTCGTAAAGGGGTTCCGCTATGGCTACACCTTC
TRBJ2-5,13,.,TRBD1,TRBV30,CAWSGQVVETQYF,TGTGCCTGGAGCGGACAGGTGGTGGAGACCCAGTACTTC
TRBJ1-2,14,.,TRBD1,TRBV5-1,CASSPGTGKDGYTF,TGCGCCAGCAGCCCCGGGACAGGGAAGGATGGCTACACCTTC
TRBJ2-2,16,.,.,TRBV7-3,CASSLLGGADTGELFF,TGTGCCAGCAGCTTACTAGGTGGGGCCGACACCGGGGAGCTGTTTTTT
TRBJ1-1,11,.,.,TRBV6-2/TRBV6-3,CATQMNTEAFF,TGTGCCACTCAAATGAACACTGAAGCTTTCTTT
TRBJ2-2,14,.,TRBD2,TRBV6-5,CASRPLAVTGELFF,TGTGCCAGCAGGCCCCTAGCGGTAACCGGGGAGCTGTTTTTT
TRBJ1-1,13,.,.,TRBV20-1,CSATAGAYTEAFF,TGCAGTGCTACAGCCGGGGCTTACACTGAAGCTTTCTTT
TRBJ2-7,12,.,.,TRBV6-5,CASRGQFYEQYF,TGTGCCAGCAGAGGACAGTTCTACGAGCAGTACTTC
TRBJ1-1,17,.,.,TRBV2,CASSGRGSGTVNTEAFF,TGTGCCAGCAGTGGAAGGGGCTCTGGGACGGTGAACACTGAAGCTTTCTTT
TRBJ2-5,15,.,.,TRBV6-1,CASSEARSSQETQYF,TGTGCCAGCAGTGAAGCGCGGAGTAGCCAGGAGACCCAGTACTTC
TRBJ2-7,12,.,.,TRBV29-1,CSVFDTAYEQYF,TGCAGCGTTTTTGACACAGCCTACGAGCAGTACTTC